Detailed here is one T cell receptor (beta chain). This record comes from a study of T cell responses to AZD1222 COVID-19 vaccine. The CDR3 extends over 14 amino acids. The V segment lost 6 bases and the J segment 2 bases; nucleotides outside the gene matches: 5. The V gene's germline CDR1 is MDHEN and CDR2 SYDVKM. Profiled with immunoSEQ multiplex PCR; TCRdb holds only in-frame clones, not every one. The top ten hold about 3.5% of the sample, which has about 200,000 clones, roughly 92% seen once. The starting material was peripheral blood, obtained 28 days after the second AZD1222 dose. This sequence joins TRBV28 and TRBJ2-3; 7 bases agree with TRBD2. This sequence was found in an adult who received the AZD1222 COVID-19 vaccine. CDR3 bases: TGTGCCAGCAGCCTGAGCGGGAACACAGATACGCAGTATTTT. It translates to CASSLSGNTDTQYF.